The following is a T cell receptor beta chain sequence with its context. What it binds is unknown. TCRdb re-derived calls from the reads in MiXCR, one entry per CDR3 protein. The sample holds about 900,000 distinct CDR3 sequences; roughly 30% are singletons and the top ten take about 14%. The entry originates in a study of T cell repertoires in cytomegalovirus infection. The CDR3 is made up of 13 amino acids. Germline-derived CDR1 and CDR2 are SNHLY and FYNNEI. V lost 2 bases and J 4 bases, leaving 6 bases between the germline ends. The sequences come from cultured CD8+ T cells from PBMCs, collected from culture after CMV antigen stimulation. The source of this sequence is a human donor in good health (CMV status not recorded). Some clones in this sample may be carry-over from other donors' samples. The chain combines TRBV2 with TRBJ2-1, with no clear D. CDR3 loop: CASSERSYNEQFF. CDR3 nucleotides: TGTGCCAGCAGTGAACGCAGTTACAATGAGCAGTTCTTC.